The 18 T cell receptor beta chains below were found in one sample sequenced in a study of Ad26.COV2.S vaccination and SARS-CoV-2 variants. Profiled with immunoSEQ multiplex PCR; TCRdb holds only in-frame clones, not every one. The profile shows approximately 360,000 clones, around four fifths of them singletons. Treatment reported: some 20 received Ad26.COV2.S at low or high dose, single or two shots; several received placebo; per-sample allocation not given. The study sampled participants on day 63 after the first vaccine or placebo injection. Sequencing was performed on peripheral blood, taken in a trial of Ad26.COV2.S vaccine versus placebo. The receptors here all came from a person aged 18-65 years who received the Ad26.COV2.S COVID-19 vaccine or a placebo.

The chain joins TRBV10-3 to TRBJ2-7; no definite D call. The V end was cut by 3 bases, the J end by 2 bases, with 14 bases between. The CDR3 contains 15 residues. CDR1 and CDR2 (germline): ENHRY, SYGVKD. The chain's CDR3 is CAISDKVDTTYEQYF. As DNA, the CDR3 is TGTGCCATCAGTGATAAGGTAGACACTACCTACGAGCAGTACTTC.

The J gene is TRBJ2-7, the V gene TRBV11-1; possible D gene TRBD2, 6 bases. The CDR3 length is 15 residues. V was cut by 5 bases and J by 6 bases, with 20 bases left in between. Looked up from germline, CDR1 is SGHAT and CDR2 is FQDESV (reference sequence). The CDR3 loop is CASSHQSLSGVEQYF. In DNA, the CDR3 is TGTGCCAGCAGCCACCAATCACTTTCGGGGGTCGAGCAGTACTTC.

This clone was seen a single time. CDR3 sequence: CASSLAGGTTYEQYF. The CDR3 DNA is TGTGCCAGCAGCTTGGCCGGAGGGACTACCTACGAGCAGTACTTC. The chain employs TRBV5-4 and TRBJ2-7; 7 nucleotides align to TRBD2. Germline V gives CDR1 SGHNT, CDR2 YYREEE (reference sequence). The trim removed 0 bases at V and 2 bases at J, leaving 5 bases unmatched. The CDR3 spans 15 residues.

This chain joins TRBV29-1 and TRBJ1-2; 8 nucleotides match TRBD1. CDR1 SQVTM and CDR2 ANQGSEA come from the germline V gene. J gave up 6 bases and V 7 bases, and 16 bases lay outside the gene matches. This CDR3 comprises 15 residues. The CDR3 reads CSAQMGQAIVNGYTF. As DNA, the CDR3 is TGCAGCGCCCAGATGGGACAGGCTATCGTCAATGGCTACACCTTC.

The gene calls are TRBV27 and TRBJ2-1, with 10 bases identical to TRBD2. The CDR3 runs 15 residues. Germline V lookup: CDR1 MNHEY, CDR2 SMNVEV (reference sequence). Trimming at V came to 6 bases and at J to 4 bases, leaving 6 bases not matched to a gene. CDR3: CASSRTSGTYNEQFF. The CDR3 region has the DNA TGTGCCAGCAGCCGGACTAGCGGAACTTACAATGAGCAGTTCTTC.

The chain uses TRBV18 and TRBJ1-1; D is unresolved. Trimming took 2 bases from V and 5 from J, leaving 9 bases between them. The CDR3 is 13 residues long. Germline CDR1 KGHSH, CDR2 LQKENI. The CDR3 coding sequence is TGTGCCAGCTCACCAAACATTGGGACTGAAGCTTTCTTT. Translation gives CASSPNIGTEAFF.

The chain employs TRBV6-6 and TRBJ1-1; D remains ambiguous. With 6 bases removed from V and 11 bases from J, the gap between germline ends came to 13 bases. This CDR3 is built from 11 residues. Germline lookup yields CDR1 MNHNY and CDR2 SVGAGI (reference sequence). The chain's CDR3 is CASSFPRGAFF. CDR3 nucleotide sequence: TGTGCCAGCAGCTTCCCCCGAGGGGCTTTCTTT.

This rearrangement joins TRBV6-2 or TRBV6-3 to TRBJ1-1; a possible D gene is TRBD1 (5 bases). This CDR3 is built from 12 residues. The V gene lost 3 bases and the J gene lost 5 bases, with 7 bases spanning the gap. Germline assignment: CDR1 MNHEY and CDR2 SVGEGT. CDR3 sequence reads: CASSYGGTEAFF. The CDR3 DNA follows: TGTGCCAGCAGTTATGGGGGTACTGAAGCTTTCTTT.

This clone is a singleton in its sample. The rearrangement joins TRBV19 to TRBJ2-1; TRBD2 aligns across 7 bases. From germline, CDR1 is LNHDA and CDR2 SQIVND (reference sequence). J lost 6 bases, V lost 5 bases, and 7 bases had no gene match. CDR3 length: 14 residues. The DNA for the CDR3 is TGTGCCAGTAGTGGGGTAGCGGGCACCAATGAGCAGTTCTTC. Translated: CASSGVAGTNEQFF.

The chain combines TRBV7-9 with TRBJ2-3; 12 positions match TRBD2. CDR3 length: 18 amino acids. With V trimmed by 5 bases and J by 0 bases, 9 bases remained unmatched. Germline V gene data show CDR1 as SEHNR and CDR2 as FQNEAQ (reference sequence). The CDR3 loop reads CASSALGTSGRSTDTQYF. For the CDR3, the DNA is TGTGCCAGCAGCGCCCTCGGGACTAGCGGGCGTAGCACAGATACGCAGTATTTT.

This clone was observed a single time. This rearrangement joins TRBV27 to TRBJ1-2, with 12 bases that match TRBD1. V lost 6 bases to trimming and J lost 4 bases; unmatched junction nucleotides: 9. Germline loops: CDR1 MNHEY, CDR2 SMNVEV (reference sequence). The CDR3 runs 16 residues. The DNA of the CDR3 is TGTGCCAGCAGGCCGGGACAGGGGGCCCCCTTCTATGGCTACACCTTC. Amino acid sequence: CASRPGQGAPFYGYTF.

The chain carries TRBV13 and TRBJ1-1; D is unresolved. The CDR3 extends over 15 amino acids. Per the germline V gene, CDR1 is PRHDT and CDR2 is FYEKMQ (reference sequence). The ends were cut back, 1 base at V and 1 base at J, with 10 bases in the middle. The CDR3 spells CASSLVPETNTEAFF. The CDR3 DNA reads TGTGCCAGCAGCTTAGTCCCAGAAACGAACACTGAAGCTTTCTTT.

Worth noting for this clone: A read error may produce the germline difference seen at one junction end. The chain combines TRBV18 with TRBJ1-1, with TRBD1 identical over 7 bases. The CDR3 has 14 amino acids. The germline V gene has CDR1 KGHSH and CDR2 LQKENI. The chain's CDR3 is CASSPQGTNTEAFF. CDR3 bases: TGTGCCAGCTCCCCACAGGGGACGAACACTGAAGCTTTCTTT.

V and J are TRBV21-1 and TRBJ1-2; no DNA check was done on the table's D call, TRBD1. TRBV21-1 is recorded as a pseudogene. The CDR3 is 13 residues long. CDR3 loop: CASSKTTPYGYTF. In DNA, the CDR3 is TGTGCCAGCAGCAAAACCACACCCTATGGCTACACCTTC.

This clone was seen just once. The chain links TRBV19 to TRBJ1-1; no reliable D call. The V end lost 4 bases, the J end lost 6 bases, and 12 bases lay between the germline ends. CDR1 LNHDA and CDR2 SQIVND come from the germline V gene (reference sequence). The CDR3 is made up of 13 amino acids. The CDR3 nucleotides are TGTGCCAGTAGTAGGGCAGGAGGTGCTGAAGCTTTCTTT. Its protein is CASSRAGGAEAFF.

The CDR3 DNA reads TGTGCCAGCAGCGTAGAAGGTGGGGGGGAGCTGTTTTTT. Encoded protein: CASSVEGGGELFF. V and J are TRBV9 and TRBJ2-2; D is ambiguous. Germline-derived CDR1 and CDR2 are SGDLS and YYNGEE. V gave up 0 bases and J gave up 8 bases, with 8 bases separating them. This CDR3 spans 13 amino acids.

The CDR3 DNA is TGTGCCAGCAGCGTCGGGGGCGGGATAGGCGACAATGAGCAGTTCTTC. Translating gives CASSVGGGIGDNEQFF. The V and J genes are TRBV9 and TRBJ2-1; tentatively, D is TRBD1 or TRBD2 (6 bases each). V was shortened by 2 bases and J by 5 bases, with 17 bases between the two germline ends. Germline CDR1 is SGDLS and CDR2 is YYNGEE. This CDR3 has 16 residues.

The chain is built from TRBV6-1 and TRBJ1-5; unclear D gene. CDR1 is MNHNS, CDR2 SASEGT, per germline. The CDR3 is 15 residues long. With 0 bases removed from V and 2 bases from J, the gap between germline ends came to 8 bases. The CDR3 region is CASSEAGNGNQPQHF. CDR3 nucleotide sequence: TGTGCCAGCAGTGAAGCGGGGAACGGCAATCAGCCCCAGCATTTT.